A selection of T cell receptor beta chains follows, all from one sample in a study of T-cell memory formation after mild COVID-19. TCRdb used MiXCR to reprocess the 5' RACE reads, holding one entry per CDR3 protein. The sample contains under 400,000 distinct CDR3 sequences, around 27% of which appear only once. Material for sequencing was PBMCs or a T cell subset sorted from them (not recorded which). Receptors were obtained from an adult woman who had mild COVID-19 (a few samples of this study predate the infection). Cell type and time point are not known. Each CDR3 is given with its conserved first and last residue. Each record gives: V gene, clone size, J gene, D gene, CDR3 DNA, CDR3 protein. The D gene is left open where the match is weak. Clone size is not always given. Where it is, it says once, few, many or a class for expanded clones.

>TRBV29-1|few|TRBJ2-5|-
TGCAGCGTGCGGAAGGAGTACCAAGAGACCCAGTACTTC
CSVRKEYQETQYF
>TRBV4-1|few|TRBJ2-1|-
TGCGCCAGCAGCCAACATTCTGGGAGAATCTCCTACAATGAGCAGTTCTTC
CASSQHSGRISYNEQFF
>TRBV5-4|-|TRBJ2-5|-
TGTGCCAGCAGCTTGCCCCAAGAGACCGAGTACTTC
CASSLPQETEYF
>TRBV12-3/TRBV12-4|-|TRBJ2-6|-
TGTGCCAGCAGTTCAACAGCCTCTGGGGCCAACGTCCTGACTTTC
CASSSTASGANVLTF
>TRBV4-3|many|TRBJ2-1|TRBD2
TGCGCCAGCAGCCAATTTGGGACTAGCGGGGGTTACAATGAGCAGTTCTTC
CASSQFGTSGGYNEQFF
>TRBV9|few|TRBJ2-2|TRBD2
TGTGCCAGCAGCAAGGGGACTAGCGGAGTCACCGGGGAGCTGTTTTTT
CASSKGTSGVTGELFF
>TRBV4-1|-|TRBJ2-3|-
TGCGCCAGCAGCCAAGATGCGCAGGGGCTCCTCCTTACTAGCACAGATACGCAGTATTTT
CASSQDAQGLLLTSTDTQYF
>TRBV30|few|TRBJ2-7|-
TGTGCCTGGAGCGCTGGACTTACCTCGGAGCCCTACGAGCAGTACTTC
CAWSAGLTSEPYEQYF
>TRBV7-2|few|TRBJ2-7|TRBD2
TGTGCCAGCAGCTTCCTAGCGGGAGGGCCCTACGAGCAGTACTTC
CASSFLAGGPYEQYF
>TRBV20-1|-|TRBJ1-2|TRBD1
TGCAGTGCTAGAGAGCAGGGGGTCAACTATGGCTACACCTTC
CSAREQGVNYGYTF
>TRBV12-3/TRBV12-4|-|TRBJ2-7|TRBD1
TGTGCCAGCAGTTCCCAGACAGGGCCCAGCTACGAGCAGTACTTC
CASSSQTGPSYEQYF
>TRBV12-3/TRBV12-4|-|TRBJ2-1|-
TGTGCCAGCAGATTAACGGGGGCCAGGCTGAATGAGCAGTTCTTC
CASRLTGARLNEQFF
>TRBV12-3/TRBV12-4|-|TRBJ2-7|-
TGTGCCAGCAGGGGCGACAGACCCTACGAGCAGTACTTC
CASRGDRPYEQYF
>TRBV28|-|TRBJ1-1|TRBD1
TGTGCCAGCAGTTCGGGACAGGGGATTCATAACACTGAAGCTTTCTTT
CASSSGQGIHNTEAFF
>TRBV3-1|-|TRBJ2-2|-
TGTGCCAGCAGCCCCTACCAGAACACCGGGGAGCTGTTTTTT
CASSPYQNTGELFF
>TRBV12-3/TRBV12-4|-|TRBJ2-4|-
TGTGCCAGCAGTATAAGGAGGGCGGGGAACATTCAGTACTTC
CASSIRRAGNIQYF
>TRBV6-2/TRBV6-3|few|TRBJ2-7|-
TGTGCCAGCAGTTACCTCCCCGGCTTCGAGCAGTACTTC
CASSYLPGFEQYF
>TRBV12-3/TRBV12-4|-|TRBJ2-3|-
TGTGCCAGCAGTTGGGACACCGCCACAGATACGCAGTATTTT
CASSWDTATDTQYF
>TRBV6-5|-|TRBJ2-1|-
TGTGCCAGCAGTTACTCTAGGGTAGTGGGTGAGCAGTTCTTC
CASSYSRVVGEQFF
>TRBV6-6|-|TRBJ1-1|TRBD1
TGTGCCAGCAGACTTAAACAGGGGGAGAACACTGAAGCTTTCTTT
CASRLKQGENTEAFF
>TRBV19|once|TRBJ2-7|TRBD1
TGTGCCAGTAGTCCCGAGAGGGGGCCGTACGAGCAGTACTTC
CASSPERGPYEQYF
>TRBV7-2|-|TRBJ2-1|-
TGTGCCAGCAGCTTCGGGGATGAATACAATGAGCAGTTCTTC
CASSFGDEYNEQFF
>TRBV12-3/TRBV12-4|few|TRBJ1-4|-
TGTGCCAGCAGGCCCGGAGGGACCCTTAATGAAAAACTGTTTTTT
CASRPGGTLNEKLFF
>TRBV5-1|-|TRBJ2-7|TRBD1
TGCGCCAGCAGCCAGGGACAGAATACCTACGAGCAGTACTTC
CASSQGQNTYEQYF